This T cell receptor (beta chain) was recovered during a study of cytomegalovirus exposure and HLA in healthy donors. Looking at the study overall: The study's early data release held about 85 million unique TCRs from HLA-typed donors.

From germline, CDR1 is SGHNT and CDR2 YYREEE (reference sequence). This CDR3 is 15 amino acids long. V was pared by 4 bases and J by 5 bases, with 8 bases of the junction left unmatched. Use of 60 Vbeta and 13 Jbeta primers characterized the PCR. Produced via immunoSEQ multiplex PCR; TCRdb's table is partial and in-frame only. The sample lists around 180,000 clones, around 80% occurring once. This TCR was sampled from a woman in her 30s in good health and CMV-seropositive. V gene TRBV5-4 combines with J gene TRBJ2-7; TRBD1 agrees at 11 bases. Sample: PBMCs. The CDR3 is CASSLDRGRVNEQYF. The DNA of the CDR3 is TGTGCCAGCAGCCTGGACAGGGGGCGCGTCAACGAGCAGTACTTC.